This record concerns one T cell receptor (beta chain) sequence. CDR3 length equals 15 residues. Germline CDR1 reads LNHDA; CDR2 reads SQIVND (reference sequence). Trimming removed 1 base from V and 2 bases from J, with 11 bases in between. These data are taken from a study of shared clonotypes between healthy human individuals. Data came from immunoSEQ multiplex PCR; TCRdb stores just in-frame clones and leaves some out. Of approximately 1.5 million clones listed, 95% to 99% are singletons. This chain uses TRBV19 with TRBJ1-2; D is uncertain. This clonotype was sampled from a young man in good health. Material for sequencing was naive CD4+ T cells sorted from blood. Subset meaning: CD45RA+ positively selected. CDR3 nucleotides: TGTGCCAGTAGTATAGCCCCGAGAGGGAACTATGGCTACACCTTC. As protein: CASSIAPRGNYGYTF.